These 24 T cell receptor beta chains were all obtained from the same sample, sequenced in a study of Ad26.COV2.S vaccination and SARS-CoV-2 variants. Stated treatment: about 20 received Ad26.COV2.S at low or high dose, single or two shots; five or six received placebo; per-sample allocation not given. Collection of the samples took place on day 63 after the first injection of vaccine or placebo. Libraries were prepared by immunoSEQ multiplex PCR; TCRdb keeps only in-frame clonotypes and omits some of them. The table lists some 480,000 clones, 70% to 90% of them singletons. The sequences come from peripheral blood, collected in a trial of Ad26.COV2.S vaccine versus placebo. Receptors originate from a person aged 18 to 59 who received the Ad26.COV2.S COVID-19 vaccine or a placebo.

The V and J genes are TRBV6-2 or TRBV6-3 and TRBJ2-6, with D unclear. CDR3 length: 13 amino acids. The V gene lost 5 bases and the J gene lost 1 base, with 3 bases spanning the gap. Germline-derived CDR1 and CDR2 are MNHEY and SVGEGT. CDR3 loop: CASSQSGANVLTF. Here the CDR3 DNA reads TGTGCCAGCAGTCAGTCTGGGGCCAACGTCCTGACTTTC.

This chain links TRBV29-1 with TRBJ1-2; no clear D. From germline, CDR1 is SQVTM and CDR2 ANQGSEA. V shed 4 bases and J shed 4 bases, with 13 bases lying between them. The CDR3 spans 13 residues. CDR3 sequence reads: CSVVGAAPYGYTF. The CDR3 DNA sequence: TGCAGCGTTGTGGGTGCAGCTCCCTATGGCTACACCTTC.

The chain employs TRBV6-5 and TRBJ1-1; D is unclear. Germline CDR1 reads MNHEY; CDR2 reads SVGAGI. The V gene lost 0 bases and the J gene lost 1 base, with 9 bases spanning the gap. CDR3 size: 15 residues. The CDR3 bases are TGTGCCAGCAGTTACTCGAGAAGTCGGAACACTGAAGCTTTCTTT. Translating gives CASSYSRSRNTEAFF.

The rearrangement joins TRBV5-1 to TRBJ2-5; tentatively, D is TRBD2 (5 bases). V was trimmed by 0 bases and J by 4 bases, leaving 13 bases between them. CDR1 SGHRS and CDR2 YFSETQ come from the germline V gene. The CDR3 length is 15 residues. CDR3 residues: CASSLVGRLGETQYF. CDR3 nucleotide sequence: TGCGCCAGCAGCTTGGTGGGGAGATTAGGAGAGACCCAGTACTTC.

The CDR3 bases are TGTGCCAGCAGCTTACGACGGACAGGGGGAGACTATGGCTACACCTTC. Protein sequence: CASSLRRTGGDYGYTF. J is TRBJ1-2 and V is TRBV7-2; the match to TRBD1 covers 10 bases. The V gene's germline CDR1 is SGHTA and CDR2 FQGNSA. The CDR3 has 16 amino acids. The J segment lost 3 bases and the V segment lost 2 bases, leaving 6 bases of the junction unmatched.

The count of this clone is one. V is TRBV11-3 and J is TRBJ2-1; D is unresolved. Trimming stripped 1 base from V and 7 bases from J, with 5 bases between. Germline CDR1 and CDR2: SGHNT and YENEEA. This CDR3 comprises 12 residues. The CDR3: CASSLVENEQFF. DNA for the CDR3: TGTGCCAGCAGCTTAGTGGAAAATGAGCAGTTCTTC.

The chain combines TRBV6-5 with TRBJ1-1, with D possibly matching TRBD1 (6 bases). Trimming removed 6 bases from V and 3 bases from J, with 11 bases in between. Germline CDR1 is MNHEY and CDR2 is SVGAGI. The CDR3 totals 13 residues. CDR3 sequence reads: CASSPTGYTEAFF. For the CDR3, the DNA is TGTGCCAGCAGCCCCACAGGGTACACTGAAGCTTTCTTT.

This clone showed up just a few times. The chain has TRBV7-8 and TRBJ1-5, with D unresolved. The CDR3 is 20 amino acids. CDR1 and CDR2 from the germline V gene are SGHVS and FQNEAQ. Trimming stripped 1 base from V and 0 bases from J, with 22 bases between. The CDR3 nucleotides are TGTGCCAGCAGCTTAGGGGAAAGAAGACTTCAAGCTGGTAGCAATCAGCCCCAGCATTTT. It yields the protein CASSLGERRLQAGSNQPQHF.

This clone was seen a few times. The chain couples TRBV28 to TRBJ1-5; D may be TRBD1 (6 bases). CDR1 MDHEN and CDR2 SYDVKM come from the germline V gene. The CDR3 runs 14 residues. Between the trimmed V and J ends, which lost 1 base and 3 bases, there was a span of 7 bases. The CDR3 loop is CASSLSGDNQPQHF. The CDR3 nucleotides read TGTGCCAGCAGTTTATCAGGGGACAATCAGCCCCAGCATTTT. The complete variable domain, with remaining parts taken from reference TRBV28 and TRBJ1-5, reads DVKVTQSSRYLVKRTGEKVFLECVQDMDHENMFWYRQDPGLGLRLIYFSYDVKMKEKGDIPEGYSVSREKKERFSLILESASTNQTSMYLCASSLSGDNQPQHFGDGTRLSIL.

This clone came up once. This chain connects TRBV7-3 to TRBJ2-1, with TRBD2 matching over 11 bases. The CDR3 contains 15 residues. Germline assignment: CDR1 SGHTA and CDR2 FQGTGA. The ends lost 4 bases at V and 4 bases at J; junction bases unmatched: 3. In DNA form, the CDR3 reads TGTGCCAGCAGCTCAGGGACTAGCGGATACAATGAGCAGTTCTTC. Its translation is CASSSGTSGYNEQFF.

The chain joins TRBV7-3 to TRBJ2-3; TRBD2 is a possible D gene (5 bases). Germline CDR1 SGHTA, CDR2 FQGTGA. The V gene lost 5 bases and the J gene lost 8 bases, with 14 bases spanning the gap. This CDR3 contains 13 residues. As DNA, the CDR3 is TGTGCCAGCAGCCCCCAGCTCGAGGGTACGCAGTATTTT. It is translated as CASSPQLEGTQYF.

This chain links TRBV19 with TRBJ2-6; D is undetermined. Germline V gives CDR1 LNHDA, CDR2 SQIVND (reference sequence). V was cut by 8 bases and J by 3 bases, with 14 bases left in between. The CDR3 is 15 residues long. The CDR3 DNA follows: TGTGCCAGTGGATACATATTGGGTGGGGCCAACGTCCTGACTTTC. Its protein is CASGYILGGANVLTF.

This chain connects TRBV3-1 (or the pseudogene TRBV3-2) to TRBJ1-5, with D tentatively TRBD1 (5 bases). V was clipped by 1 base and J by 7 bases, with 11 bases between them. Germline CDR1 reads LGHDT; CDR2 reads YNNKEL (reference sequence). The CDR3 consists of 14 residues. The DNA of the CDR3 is TGTGCCAGCAGCCAAGGTGGGGGAAGCCAGCCCCAGCATTTT. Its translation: CASSQGGGSQPQHF.

The CDR3 spells CASNSDRGANYGYTF. The CDR3 coding sequence is TGTGCCAGCAACTCAGACAGGGGCGCTAACTATGGCTACACCTTC. The rearrangement joins TRBV4-2 to TRBJ1-2; 8 bases map to TRBD1. J gave up 0 bases and V 7 bases, and 7 bases lay outside the gene matches. The CDR3 contains 15 residues. CDR1 and CDR2 (germline): LGHNA, YNFKEQ.

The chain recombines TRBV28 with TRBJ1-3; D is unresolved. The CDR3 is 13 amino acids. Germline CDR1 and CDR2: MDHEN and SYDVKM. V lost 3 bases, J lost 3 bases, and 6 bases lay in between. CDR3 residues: CASSFNHGNTIYF. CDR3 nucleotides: TGTGCCAGCAGTTTCAACCATGGAAACACCATATATTTT.

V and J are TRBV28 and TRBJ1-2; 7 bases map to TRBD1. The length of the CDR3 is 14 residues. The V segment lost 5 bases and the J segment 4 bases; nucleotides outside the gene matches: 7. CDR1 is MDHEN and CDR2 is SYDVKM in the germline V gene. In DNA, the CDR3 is TGTGCCAGCAGTCCACCGGGACAGATCTATGGCTACACCTTC. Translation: CASSPPGQIYGYTF.

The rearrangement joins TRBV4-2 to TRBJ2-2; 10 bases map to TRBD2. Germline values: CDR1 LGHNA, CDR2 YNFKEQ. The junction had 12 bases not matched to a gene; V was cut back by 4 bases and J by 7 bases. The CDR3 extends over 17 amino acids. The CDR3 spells CASSRVGLAGGIGELFF. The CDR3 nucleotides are TGTGCCAGCAGCCGCGTAGGTTTAGCGGGAGGTATCGGGGAGCTGTTTTTT.

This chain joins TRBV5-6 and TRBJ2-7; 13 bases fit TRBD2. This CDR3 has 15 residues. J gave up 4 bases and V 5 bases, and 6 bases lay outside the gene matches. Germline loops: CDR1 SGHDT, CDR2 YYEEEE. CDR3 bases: TGTGCCAGCAGGCGGACTAGCGGGAGAGGGTACGAGCAGTACTTC. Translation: CASRRTSGRGYEQYF.

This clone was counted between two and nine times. The CDR3 loop is CASSTGLAGGSGLTDTQYF. The DNA for the CDR3 is TGCGCCAGCAGCACTGGACTAGCGGGAGGTAGTGGTCTGACAGATACGCAGTATTTT. V is TRBV5-1 and J is TRBJ2-3; the match to TRBD2 covers 14 bases. Looked up from germline, CDR1 is SGHRS and CDR2 is YFSETQ. CDR3 size: 19 residues. Losses at the gene ends were 4 bases for V and 3 bases for J; bases not matched to a gene: 13. The whole variable domain, remainder taken from reference TRBV5-1 and TRBJ2-3, is KAGVTQTPRYLIKTRGQQVTLSCSPISGHRSVSWYQQTPGQGLQFLFEYFSETQRNKGNFPGRFSGRQFSNSRSEMNVSTLELGDSALYLCASSTGLAGGSGLTDTQYFGPGTRLTVL.

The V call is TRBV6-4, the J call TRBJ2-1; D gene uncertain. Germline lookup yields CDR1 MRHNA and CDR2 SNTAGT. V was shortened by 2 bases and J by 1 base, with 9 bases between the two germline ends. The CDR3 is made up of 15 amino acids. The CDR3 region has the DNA TGTGCCAGCAGTGACCGCGGATCTTCCTACAATGAGCAGTTCTTC. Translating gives CASSDRGSSYNEQFF.

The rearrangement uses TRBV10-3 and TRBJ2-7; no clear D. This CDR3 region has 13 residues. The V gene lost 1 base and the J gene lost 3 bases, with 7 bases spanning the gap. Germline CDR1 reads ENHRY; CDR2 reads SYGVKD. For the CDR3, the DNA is TGTGCCATCAGTGAGTTGAACAACTACGAGCAGTACTTC. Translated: CAISELNNYEQYF.

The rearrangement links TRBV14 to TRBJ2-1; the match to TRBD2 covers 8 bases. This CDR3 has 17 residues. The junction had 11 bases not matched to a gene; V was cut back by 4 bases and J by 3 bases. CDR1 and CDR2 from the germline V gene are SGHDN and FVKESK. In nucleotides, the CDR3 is TGTGCCAGCAGCCTACACTTGGGGCGGGAGGTCTACAATGAGCAGTTCTTC. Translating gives CASSLHLGREVYNEQFF.

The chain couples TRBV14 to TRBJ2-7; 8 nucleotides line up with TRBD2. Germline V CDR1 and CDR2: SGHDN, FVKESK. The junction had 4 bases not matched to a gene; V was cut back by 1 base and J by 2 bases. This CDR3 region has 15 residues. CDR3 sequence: CASSQGTSKPYEQYF. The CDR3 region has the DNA TGTGCCAGCAGCCAAGGGACTAGCAAGCCCTACGAGCAGTACTTC. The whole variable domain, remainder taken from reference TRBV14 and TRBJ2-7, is EAGVTQFPSHSVIEKGQTVTLRCDPISGHDNLYWYRRVMGKEIKFLLHFVKESKQDESGMPNNRFLAERTGGTYSTLKVQPAELEDSGVYFCASSQGTSKPYEQYFGPGTRLTVT.

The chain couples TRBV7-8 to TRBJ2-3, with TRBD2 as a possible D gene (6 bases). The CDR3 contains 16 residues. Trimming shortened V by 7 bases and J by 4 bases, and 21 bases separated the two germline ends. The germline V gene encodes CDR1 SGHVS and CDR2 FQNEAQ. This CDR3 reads CASTHSLGSSADTQYF. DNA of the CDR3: TGTGCCAGCACCCATTCCCTCGGGAGTAGTGCAGATACGCAGTATTTT. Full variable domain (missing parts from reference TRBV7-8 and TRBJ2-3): GAGVSQSPRYKVAKRGQDVALRCDPISGHVSLFWYQQALGQGPEFLTYFQNEAQLDKSGLPSDRFFAERPEGSVSTLKIQRTQQEDSAVYLCASTHSLGSSADTQYFGPGTRLTVL.